The subject of this entry is one TCR beta chain. The clone's antigen remains unknown. No clone much larger than this one lies a single base away; base qualities are absent. The CDR3 starts with the cysteine, ends with the phenylalanine, and has 15 residues. Solely the CDR3 DNA is kept, with 45 bases framed from the first base. As encoded in the germline V gene, CDR1 is MNHEY while CDR2 is SVGAGI. V was cut back by 6 bases and J by 4 bases, leaving a gap of 16 bases between them. The sample is drawn from a study of shared clonotypes between healthy human individuals (dated by TCRdb to the early 2020s). About the full investigation: A couple of women and a few men aged 18 to 49 years were included in the cohort. Between about 0.85 and 10 billion PBMCs per donor were obtained by leukapheresis. To estimate repertoire size and how much clonotype sharing occurs between individuals, the study deeply sequenced the blood TCR repertoires of several healthy adults. Different laboratories and diverse techniques were used to prepare libraries and sequence TCR repertoires, to increase sequencing depth and limit assay-specific biases. For each donor, CD4 naive and CD4 memory were each run on three plates, CD8 naive on two plates, and CD8 memory on one plate. What the authors observed across the whole study: Based on pairwise subsampling, the degree of clonotype sharing among donors was expected to be affected by sequencing depth. Compared with non-shared clonotypes, the clonotypes found in all four sorted-subset donors had higher generation probabilities. Rarefaction of sorted-subset datasets indicated incomplete sequencing despite the large sequencing depth. Sampling was limited to blood, and TCR repertoires in tissue likely differ from TCR repertoires in blood. Approximately 5% of naive CD4, roughly 3.5% of naive CD8, approximately 2.2% of memory CD4, and around 0.42% of memory CD8 clonotypes were shared across a few donors. Because the study included a small number of donors, the genetic and exposure-history diversity represented was limited. Estimated clonotype richness was generally larger for naive than for memory subsets.

The donors were healthy, HIV-negative adults with no recently reported acute infections or vaccinations. Every donor was a Caucasian adult residing in Nashville, Tennessee, USA. CD8 memory samples were composed of magnetically selected CD45RO+ cells combined with CCR7-negative CD45RA+ effector memory (TemRA) cells. After blood collection by leukapheresis, PBMCs were isolated using Ficoll-Histopaque density gradient centrifugation and then cryopreserved in the vapor phase of liquid nitrogen. Analytical flow cytometry was used to check the purity and quantity of each magnetically sorted T cell population. Genomic DNA was isolated from every sorted fraction and measured by UV absorbance on a Nanodrop 2000c. Using the deep immunoSEQ assay, multiplex PCR amplified TCR CDR3 regions from genomic DNA. For each cell subset, the extracted genomic DNA was distributed evenly across all wells of several immunoSEQ 96-well plates, and each plate served as one replicate. For sorted subsets, roughly 200 ng of genomic DNA, equivalent to some 30,000 T cell genomes, went into each replicate PCR. Purified libraries were quantified with a Qubit 3.0 fluorometer, sized on a Bioanalyzer 2100, and re-quantified with the KAPA Library Quantification kit. Each immunoSEQ 96-well plate was sequenced on its own single-read 150-cycle Illumina NextSeq 550 flow cell. The authors processed their data as follows. Because only junctional sequences without quality scores were contained in the immunoSEQ output, filtering matching that applied to full-length reads could not be performed. To assign V/J genes and CDR3, sequences were annotated against IMGT germline references using PyIR, a Python wrapper for IgBLAST v1.9. Reads were filtered out if the reads had weak V/J assignments (E-value above 1e-6), no CDR3, stop codons, out-of-frame junctions, or ambiguous translated residues. V3J clonotypes were defined as sequences sharing the same inferred V gene, J gene, and CDR3 amino acid sequence. Percentage overlap between repertoires was calculated by dividing the number of shared unique clonotypes by the size of the smaller repertoire. Richness of each repertoire was evaluated using RTK rarefaction, the Chao1 estimator, and Recon v2.1 estimates of unobserved clonotypes. Generation probabilities for all TCRbeta clonotypes obtained by the gDNA method from several donors were computed using OLGA. TCRdb re-hosts the immuneACCESS table, in-frame sequences only. Its copies lack some clones; in the studies checked, an unresolved V gene accounts for under half of them, and the cause for the rest is not known. That table supplies the V and J calls and clone size; D and trimming were determined from the DNA. The table for this sample lists some 690,000 clones; about 90% of them were counted only once. The top ten clones comprise 34% of the sample.

This TCR came from a man younger than 35 in good health. Some clones in this sample may be carry-over from other donors' samples. The V gene is TRBV6-5 and the J gene is TRBJ2-1; a tentative D match to TRBD1 spans 6 bases. What was sequenced was memory CD8+ T cells from PBMCs. Explained via the paper, the cell subset or site label denotes: CD45RO+ cells pooled with CCR7-negative TemRA cells. The CDR3 loop reads CASRPGHGLYNEQFF. The nucleotide sequence reads TGTGCCAGCAGGCCGGGACACGGACTTTACAATGAGCAGTTCTTC.